The 13 T cell receptor beta chains below all came from one sample that was sequenced in a study of cytomegalovirus exposure and HLA in healthy donors. Use of 60 Vbeta and 13 Jbeta primers characterized the PCR. Only in-frame clones appear in the TCRdb table, and some are missing; sequencing was by immunoSEQ multiplex PCR. The sample records 150,000 to 200,000 clones, around 76% being singletons. The specimen sequenced was PBMCs. These receptor sequences come from a female donor in good health and CMV-seronegative.

V and J are TRBV9 and TRBJ2-2; TRBD2 agrees at 11 bases. This CDR3 region has 16 residues. V lost 6 bases and J lost 1; bases outside the gene matches: 5. Germline CDR1 and CDR2: SGDLS and YYNGEE. CDR3 residues: CASKEGTSGNTGELFF. The DNA of the CDR3 is TGTGCCAGCAAAGAGGGGACTAGCGGGAACACCGGGGAGCTGTTTTTT. Full variable domain (outside the CDR3, taken from reference TRBV9 and TRBJ2-2): DSGVTQTPKHLITATGQRVTLRCSPRSGDLSVYWYQQSLDQGLQFLIQYYNGEERAKGNILERFSAQQFPDLHSELNLSSLELGDSALYFCASKEGTSGNTGELFFGEGSRLTVL.

The chain joins TRBV30 to TRBJ2-7, with TRBD1 matching over 8 bases. The CDR3 has 14 residues. J gave up 7 bases and V 1 base, and 9 bases lay outside the gene matches. Germline V CDR1 and CDR2: GTSNPN, SVGIG (reference sequence). CDR3 amino acids: CAWSDRGWAGEQYF. For the CDR3, the DNA is TGTGCCTGGAGTGACAGGGGGTGGGCGGGGGAGCAGTACTTC.

This chain joins TRBV5-8 and TRBJ1-5, with D perhaps TRBD1 (6 bases). CDR1 and CDR2 (germline): SGHTS, YDEGEE. This CDR3 contains 18 residues. Trimming pared 0 bases from V and 9 bases from J, leaving 25 bases between. DNA for the CDR3: TGTGCCAGCAGCTTGGGGCCAAAAGAGACAGGATTTTTGGGGCCCCAGCATTTT. It specifies CASSLGPKETGFLGPQHF.

A single count supports this clone. J is TRBJ1-2 and V is TRBV2, with D uncertain. Germline lookup yields CDR1 SNHLY and CDR2 FYNNEI. The ends were cut back, 5 bases at V and 8 bases at J, with 18 bases in the middle. CDR3 length: 14 amino acids. The CDR3 is CASSLGGSLGGYTF. For the CDR3, the DNA is TGTGCCAGCAGTCTGGGTGGGAGTTTGGGCGGCTACACCTTC.

In its sample, this clone was seen once. The rearrangement links TRBV5-1 to TRBJ2-3; D is possibly TRBD2 (5 bases). V was clipped by 3 bases and J by 2 bases, with 16 bases between them. The germline CDR1 and CDR2 sequences are SGHRS and YFSETQ. The CDR3 has 16 residues. The CDR3 DNA reads TGCGCCAGCAGCTGGATCGGCCCCGGGAACACAGATACGCAGTATTTT. Translation gives CASSWIGPGNTDTQYF.

The chain combines TRBV9 with TRBJ1-6; the match to TRBD1 covers 9 bases. CDR1 and CDR2 from the germline V gene are SGDLS and YYNGEE. The V and J ends lost 3 bases and 7 bases, in that order; junction bases with no gene match: 8. The CDR3 spans 16 residues. Here the CDR3 DNA reads TGTGCCAGCAGCGCGAGGGGGACAGGGACCAATTCACCCCTCCACTTT. This gives the protein CASSARGTGTNSPLHF.

This clone was seen a few times. The chain joins TRBV6-1 to TRBJ2-3; possible D gene TRBD2, 6 bases. The length of the CDR3 is 15 residues. Trimming took 6 bases from V and 0 from J, leaving 13 bases between them. CDR1 is MNHNS and CDR2 is SASEGT in the germline V gene. CDR3 sequence (DNA): TGTGCCAGCAGCACGGGAGTCACTAGCACAGATACGCAGTATTTT. Translation: CASSTGVTSTDTQYF.

Written as DNA, the CDR3 is TGTGCCAGCAGTCAAACAGGGGGAGCCTATAATTCACCCCTCCACTTT. Translated: CASSQTGGAYNSPLHF. J is TRBJ1-6 and V is TRBV5-4; 8 bases fit TRBD1. Trimming cost V 5 bases and J 2 bases; bases outside gene matches: 6. The CDR3 totals 16 residues. Germline V lookup: CDR1 SGHNT, CDR2 YYREEE (reference sequence). Full variable domain (remainder filled in from reference TRBV5-4 and TRBJ1-6): ETGVTQSPTHLIKTRGQQVTLRCSSQSGHNTVSWYQQALGQGPQFIFQYYREEENGRGNFPPRFSGLQFPNYSSELNVNALELDDSALYLCASSQTGGAYNSPLHFGNGTRLTVT.

The chain couples TRBV29-1 to TRBJ2-7, with TRBD2 identical over 7 bases. This CDR3 spans 16 amino acids. Germline V gene lookup returns CDR1 SQVTM and CDR2 ANQGSEA. J was trimmed by 0 bases and V by 6 bases; bases with no gene match: 14. In DNA, the CDR3 is TGCAGCGTCCTGGGGGGGGTCGAGACTTCCTCCTACGAGCAGTACTTC. The encoded protein is CSVLGGVETSSYEQYF.

This clone showed up just a few times. The rearrangement links TRBV5-4 to TRBJ1-4; TRBD1 might be the D (6 bases). The CDR3 is 15 amino acids. V lost 4 bases, J lost 7 bases, and 17 bases lay in between. Looked up from germline, CDR1 is SGHNT and CDR2 is YYREEE (reference sequence). The CDR3 reads CASSHLGGQSEKLFF. CDR3 in DNA: TGTGCCAGCAGCCATCTGGGGGGGCAGAGTGAAAAACTGTTTTTT. Variable domain in full (rest from reference TRBV5-4 and TRBJ1-4): ETGVTQSPTHLIKTRGQQVTLRCSSQSGHNTVSWYQQALGQGPQFIFQYYREEENGRGNFPPRFSGLQFPNYSSELNVNALELDDSALYLCASSHLGGQSEKLFFGSGTQLSVL.

The genes are TRBV4-1 and TRBJ2-1, with D maybe TRBD2 (6 bases). There are 15 residues in the CDR3. Trimming removed 2 bases at V and 0 bases at J, with 8 bases between. Germline V gene lookup returns CDR1 MGHRA and CDR2 YSYEKL. The CDR3 loop is CASSQSGSSYNEQFF. CDR3 in DNA: TGCGCCAGCAGCCAATCCGGGAGCTCCTACAATGAGCAGTTCTTC.

The chain uses TRBV18 and TRBJ1-1; D remains ambiguous. V gave up 3 bases and J gave up 0 bases, with 8 bases separating them. Germline loops: CDR1 KGHSH, CDR2 LQKENI. CDR3 length: 14 amino acids. This chain's CDR3 is CASSPLKLNTEAFF. DNA for the CDR3: TGTGCCAGCTCACCCCTTAAATTGAACACTGAAGCTTTCTTT.

V is TRBV29-1 and J is TRBJ2-1; 8 nucleotides line up with TRBD2. CDR3 length: 14 amino acids. Germline assignment: CDR1 SQVTM and CDR2 ANQGSEA. Losses at the gene ends were 2 bases for V and 5 bases for J; bases not matched to a gene: 5. CDR3 in amino acids: CSVELAGRNNEQFF. Written as DNA, the CDR3 is TGCAGCGTTGAATTAGCGGGACGCAACAATGAGCAGTTCTTC.